The present T cell receptor beta chain was sequenced within a study of blood T cell repertoires in COVID-19. Study information: COVID-19 samples from acute and convalescent phases originated in the United States, Italy and Spain.

Libraries were prepared by immunoSEQ multiplex PCR; TCRdb keeps only in-frame clonotypes and omits some of them. This table holds roughly 74,000 clones, about 86% found once. The CDR3 is 15 residues long. Germline assignment: CDR1 MNHEY and CDR2 SMNVEV (reference sequence). V dropped 4 bases and J dropped 0; count of bases not matched to a gene: 3. This receptor was taken from a woman of 80 years or more with active or convalescent COVID-19. The V and J genes are TRBV27 and TRBJ2-3; 8 bases map to TRBD2. The sample was peripheral blood. The CDR3: CASSSASGSTDTQYF. For the CDR3, the DNA is TGTGCCAGCAGTTCCGCTAGCGGGAGCACAGATACGCAGTATTTT.